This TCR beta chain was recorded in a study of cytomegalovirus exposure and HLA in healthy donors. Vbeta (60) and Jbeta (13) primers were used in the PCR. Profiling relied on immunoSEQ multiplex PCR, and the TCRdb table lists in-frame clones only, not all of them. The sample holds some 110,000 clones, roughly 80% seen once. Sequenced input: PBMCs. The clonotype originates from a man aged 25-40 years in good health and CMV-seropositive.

As DNA, the CDR3 is TGTGCCAGCAGCGCGTGGAGCGGGGGGGCGGTTGAGCAGTTCTTC. This codes for CASSAWSGGAVEQFF. The chain joins TRBV14 to TRBJ2-1, with 10 positions matching TRBD2. The V segment lost 5 bases and the J segment 9 bases; nucleotides outside the gene matches: 10. This CDR3 region has 15 residues. Germline CDR1 reads SGHDN; CDR2 reads FVKESK.